Each of the 2 T cell receptor beta chains below was sequenced from the same sample in a study of PD-L1 blockade in urothelial cancer. Assay used: immunoSEQ multiplex PCR; TCRdb lists only in-frame clones, some missing. The sample includes roughly 84,000 clones, 82% of them seen just once. The sample here was PBMCs, taken around atezolizumab (anti-PD-L1) treatment. Source of these receptors: a man aged 70 or older with urothelial cancer.

The sample holds one count of this clone. The V and J genes are TRBV10-2 and TRBJ2-1; 8 bases align to TRBD2. The trim removed 3 bases at V and 8 bases at J, leaving 9 bases unmatched. CDR1 is WSHSY, CDR2 SAAADI, per germline. The CDR3 spans 15 residues. CDR3 DNA: TGCGCCAGCAGTGAAGCCGGGGGGGCCGCGGATGAGCAGTTCTTC. This encodes CASSEAGGAADEQFF.

This clone was picked up a small number of times. J is TRBJ2-7 and V is TRBV6-1; tentatively, D is TRBD2 (6 bases). Germline V gives CDR1 MNHNS, CDR2 SASEGT. CDR3 length: 16 amino acids. V was shortened by 2 bases and J by 3 bases, with 17 bases between the two germline ends. The CDR3 coding sequence is TGTGCCAGCAGTGAAAGTCGCCGGGCGGGGTACTACGAGCAGTACTTC. It encodes CASSESRRAGYYEQYF.